These 13 T cell receptor beta chains were all obtained from the same sample, sequenced in a study of T cell responses to AZD1222 COVID-19 vaccine. TCRdb's copy holds only in-frame clones and misses some; the assay was immunoSEQ multiplex PCR. Altogether roughly 100,000 clones are present, 88% being singletons, with the ten largest covering approximately 15%. The sequencing here drew on peripheral blood, taken 28 days after the second AZD1222 dose. The receptors derive from an adult who received the AZD1222 COVID-19 vaccine.

V is TRBV2 and J is TRBJ1-6; maybe TRBD1 (6 bases). This CDR3 contains 13 residues. Trimming stripped 8 bases from V and 8 bases from J, with 13 bases between. Germline V gene lookup returns CDR1 SNHLY and CDR2 FYNNEI. CDR3 in DNA: TGTGCCAGCCAGAGTCAGGGGTATTCACCCCTCCACTTT. Protein: CASQSQGYSPLHF.

The chain couples TRBV28 to TRBJ2-7; D is uncertain. Germline loops: CDR1 MDHEN, CDR2 SYDVKM. The CDR3 is 15 residues long. V lost 6 bases to trimming and J lost 5 bases, with 20 bases between them. CDR3 amino acids: CASSVPPDSLNEQYF. CDR3 sequence (DNA): TGTGCCAGCAGCGTGCCACCCGACTCCCTTAACGAGCAGTACTTC.

V and J are TRBV5-1 and TRBJ2-7; D possibly corresponds to TRBD1 (6 bases). The CDR3 length is 14 residues. CDR1 SGHRS and CDR2 YFSETQ come from the germline V gene. The ends were cut back, 0 bases at V and 6 bases at J, with 13 bases in the middle. CDR3 sequence reads: CASSLAVRDTEQYF. In nucleotides, the CDR3 is TGCGCCAGCAGCTTGGCTGTCCGGGACACCGAGCAGTACTTC. Supplemented by reference TRBV5-1 and TRBJ2-7, the full variable domain reads KAGVTQTPRYLIKTRGQQVTLSCSPISGHRSVSWYQQTPGQGLQFLFEYFSETQRNKGNFPGRFSGRQFSNSRSEMNVSTLELGDSALYLCASSLAVRDTEQYFGPGTRLTVT.

This chain's CDR3 is CASSRNLAGADGEQYF. Written as DNA, the CDR3 is TGTGCCAGCAGCCGGAACCTAGCGGGTGCGGATGGGGAGCAGTACTTC. The rearrangement joins TRBV3-1 (or the pseudogene TRBV3-2) to TRBJ2-7, with 8 bases lining up with TRBD2. The CDR3 spans 16 residues. In germline, CDR1 is LGHDT, CDR2 YNNKEL (reference sequence). V was clipped by 4 bases and J by 7 bases; unmatched bases: 15.

This chain joins TRBV7-2 and TRBJ1-2; 7 bases match TRBD1. The V segment lost 1 base and the J segment 7 bases; nucleotides outside the gene matches: 6. The CDR3 is 14 amino acids. The V gene's germline CDR1 is SGHTA and CDR2 FQGNSA. CDR3 DNA sequence: TGTGCCAGCAGCTTAGACGACAGGGAGGCTGGCTACACCTTC. Protein sequence: CASSLDDREAGYTF.

The chain carries TRBV28 and TRBJ2-4, with a tentative D call TRBD1 (6 bases). The CDR3 is 13 residues long. Deletions cut 4 bases from V and 7 bases from J, with 11 bases between. Germline V gives CDR1 MDHEN, CDR2 SYDVKM. This chain's CDR3 is CASSSQGRNIQYF. As DNA, the CDR3 is TGTGCCAGCAGTTCACAGGGCCGGAACATTCAGTACTTC.

This clone was picked up a small number of times. This chain links TRBV5-1 with TRBJ1-1, with TRBD1 matching 7 bases. There are 12 residues in the CDR3. From germline, CDR1 is SGHRS and CDR2 YFSETQ. Trimming took 4 bases from V and 7 from J; bases not matched to a gene: 4. In DNA form, the CDR3 reads TGCGCCAGCAGCGAACAGGGGAATGAAGCTTTCTTT. Translated: CASSEQGNEAFF.

This rearrangement joins TRBV28 to TRBJ1-5; TRBD1 agrees at 9 bases. V shed 7 bases and J 8 bases; nucleotides not matched to a gene: 12. From germline, CDR1 is MDHEN and CDR2 SYDVKM. The CDR3 totals 15 residues. This CDR3 is CASTQSLGQGKPQHF. CDR3 DNA: TGTGCCAGCACCCAGTCCCTAGGACAGGGGAAGCCCCAGCATTTT.

V and J are TRBV6-5 and TRBJ2-5, with TRBD1 matching over 9 bases. Trimming cost V 7 bases and J 5 bases; bases outside gene matches: 5. CDR1 and CDR2 (germline): MNHEY, SVGAGI. This CDR3 has 13 residues. CDR3 sequence: CASKVGQGETQYF. The CDR3 coding sequence is TGTGCCAGCAAAGTCGGACAGGGGGAGACCCAGTACTTC.

This chain connects TRBV21-1 to TRBJ2-1; the table's D call, TRBD2, has no DNA check behind it. TRBV21-1 is annotated as a pseudogene. This CDR3 region has 11 residues. This chain's CDR3 is CASDGREVMFF. Written as DNA, the CDR3 is TGTGCCAGCGACGGCCGGGAGGTCATGTTCTTC.

The J gene is TRBJ2-7, the V gene TRBV19; TRBD2 matches at 7 bases. The V gene end was trimmed by 6 bases and the J gene end by 5 bases; junction bases not matched to a gene: 16. CDR3 length: 16 residues. CDR1 is LNHDA, CDR2 SQIVND, per germline (reference sequence). This chain's CDR3 is CASRRRTETSFHEQYF. The CDR3 coding sequence is TGTGCCAGTAGAAGGAGAACGGAGACTAGCTTCCACGAGCAGTACTTC.

The chain employs TRBV4-2 and TRBJ1-1, with D tentatively TRBD1 (6 bases). Germline V gene data show CDR1 as LGHNA and CDR2 as YNFKEQ. CDR3 length: 14 amino acids. Trimming pared 0 bases from V and 7 bases from J, leaving 12 bases between. Here the CDR3 DNA reads TGTGCCAGCAGCCAAGATGAAGAGGGGGGTGAAGCTTTCTTT. It encodes CASSQDEEGGEAFF.

The CDR3 spells CASRRGRFMNTEAFF. The DNA of the CDR3 is TGTGCCAGCAGGCGGGGCAGGTTCATGAACACTGAAGCTTTCTTT. This chain links TRBV6-5 with TRBJ1-1; maybe TRBD1 (5 bases). The CDR3 totals 15 residues. Germline V gives CDR1 MNHEY, CDR2 SVGAGI. Deletions cut 6 bases from V and 0 bases from J, with 14 bases between.